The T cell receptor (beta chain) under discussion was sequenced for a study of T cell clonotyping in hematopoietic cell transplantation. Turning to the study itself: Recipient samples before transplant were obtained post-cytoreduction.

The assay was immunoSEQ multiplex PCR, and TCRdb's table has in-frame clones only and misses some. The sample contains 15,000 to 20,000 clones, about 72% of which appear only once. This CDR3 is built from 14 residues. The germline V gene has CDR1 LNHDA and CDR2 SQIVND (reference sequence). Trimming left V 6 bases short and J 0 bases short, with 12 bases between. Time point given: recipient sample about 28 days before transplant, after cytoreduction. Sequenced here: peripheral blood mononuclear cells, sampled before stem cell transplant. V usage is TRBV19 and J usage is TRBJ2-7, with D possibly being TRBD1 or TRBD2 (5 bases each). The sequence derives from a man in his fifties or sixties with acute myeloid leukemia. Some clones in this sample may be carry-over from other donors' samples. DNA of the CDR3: TGTGCCAGTAGCGTGACCGGGACCTCCTACGAGCAGTACTTC. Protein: CASSVTGTSYEQYF.